This section outlines one TCR beta chain sequence together with its context. One junction end does not reproduce the germline sequence, and a read error may be involved. These data originate in a study of OX40 agonist ivuxolimab in advanced cancers. Overall study: Those enrolled were about 80% male, with a mean age of approximately 60 years and ages from about 20 to 80. Two patients with cutaneous melanoma and one with hepatocellular carcinoma, three in total, showed partial responses. Earlier anti-PD-1, anti-PD-L1 or anti-CTLA-4 therapy was permitted; 30% to 45% had received some.

Autoimmune disease history or systemic immunosuppression barred patients. This CDR3 is 16 amino acids long. Germline-derived CDR1 and CDR2 are SGHTA and FQGTGA. Here immunoSEQ multiplex PCR was the method, and the copy in TCRdb shows in-frame clones only, minus some. The table shows approximately 64,000 clones, with 88% occurring only once. The chain uses TRBV7-3 and TRBJ2-5; D is unclear. The sample consisted of CD4+ or CD8+ T cells sorted from blood, taken in a trial of the OX40 agonist ivuxolimab. The sequence was collected from an adult with an advanced solid tumor such as melanoma, head and neck, liver or kidney cancer. CDR3 sequence (DNA): TGTGCCAGCAGCCTAACGGCCAGAACGTACCAAGAGACCCAGTACTTC. Amino acids: CASSLTARTYQETQYF.